Shown below are 3 T cell receptor beta chains from a single sample sequenced in a study of blood T cell repertoires in COVID-19. Sequencing used immunoSEQ multiplex PCR; TCRdb keeps in-frame clones, though not all of them. The sample lists around 150,000 clones, 89% occurring once. The sequencing input was peripheral blood. The source of these receptors is a man aged 55 to 70 with acute or convalescent COVID-19.

The chain links TRBV25-1 to TRBJ1-2; unclear D gene. V dropped 6 bases and J dropped 4 bases, with 15 bases sitting between them. This CDR3 is 14 amino acids long. The germline gives CDR1 MGHDK, CDR2 SYGVNS. CDR3 DNA: TGTGCCAGCAGCGATACGGGGTTTGGCTATGGCTACACCTTC. Its translation: CASSDTGFGYGYTF.

This rearrangement joins TRBV6-6 to TRBJ1-6, with 10 bases matching TRBD1. V was pared by 2 bases and J by 9 bases, with 1 base of the junction left unmatched. Germline V lookup: CDR1 MNHNY, CDR2 SVGAGI (reference sequence). The CDR3 runs 14 residues. Written as DNA, the CDR3 is TGTGCCAGCAGTTACGACAGGGGGCCTTCACCCCTCCACTTT. Protein sequence: CASSYDRGPSPLHF.

This clone has just one count. This chain uses TRBV6-6 with TRBJ1-6; D is perhaps TRBD1 (5 bases). Germline CDR1 is MNHNY and CDR2 is SVGAGI (reference sequence). The CDR3 totals 12 residues. With 4 bases removed from V and 10 bases from J, the gap between germline ends came to 8 bases. CDR3 in DNA: TGTGCCAGCAGTTCTTACAGGTCACCCCTCCACTTT. Protein: CASSSYRSPLHF.